This entry concerns a single TCR beta chain. Its target is unknown. The data originate from a study of CD8 T cells in ankylosing spondylitis. The study, taken as a whole, reports: Disease-associated clones were CD8+ and fairly uncommon in peripheral blood. Significant enrichment of disease-linked clones was reportedly seen in matched ankylosing spondylitis synovial fluid. Seemingly distinctive of ankylosing spondylitis blood was a TCR beta motif formed by eight highly homologous variants. Earlier literature documents some of the motif variants in reactive arthritis synovial fluid and blood.

Germline CDR1 and CDR2: LGHNA and YNFKEQ. The CDR3 totals 16 residues. Trimming took 1 base from V and 2 from J, leaving 13 bases between them. Quantitative 5'-RACE was performed with molecular barcodes, and it yielded the TCR beta libraries. MiXCR was run by TCRdb on the 5' RACE reads, yielding one entry per CDR3 protein. The sample includes around 490,000 distinct CDR3 sequences, over 4% seen only once; the top ten take 3% to 4%. Sequenced: blood, either unsorted or a sorted T cell fraction (not recorded which). The sequence was obtained from a male donor with ankylosing spondylitis. The chain couples TRBV4-2 to TRBJ2-3; tentative D call: TRBD2 (5 bases). CDR3 coding DNA: TGTGCCAGCAGCCAAGGATCGGGGATTCTCACAGATACGCAGTATTTT. This sequence encodes CASSQGSGILTDTQYF.